These T cell receptor beta chains were read from a single sample in a study of OX40 agonist ivuxolimab in advanced cancers. Produced via immunoSEQ multiplex PCR; TCRdb's table is partial and in-frame only. The table shows 90,000 to 130,000 clones, with approximately 89% occurring only once. Material: CD4+ or CD8+ T cells sorted from blood, obtained in a trial of the OX40 agonist ivuxolimab. All receptors come from an adult with an advanced solid tumor such as melanoma, head and neck, liver or kidney cancer. CDR3s include the opening cysteine and the closing phenylalanine or tryptophan. The order of the fields is CDR3 DNA, CDR3 protein, D gene, V gene, clone size, J gene. D genes are given only for firm matches. Where a row states a size, it is once, few, many or the class of an expanded clone; other rows omit it.

TGCGCCAGCAGCCAAGTTACAAGGAATAATTCACCCCTCCACTTT	CASSQVTRNNSPLHF	.	TRBV4-1	few	TRBJ1-6
TGTGCCAGCAGTTACTCTTTGCGGGGCTTATACTATGGCTACACCTTC	CASSYSLRGLYYGYTF	.	TRBV6-5	.	TRBJ1-2
TGTGCCAGCAGCATTGGGACAACCGGGGATACGCAGTATTTT	CASSIGTTGDTQYF	.	TRBV11-3	.	TRBJ2-3
TGTGCCAGTAGTATCGGGACTAGCGATTTCGAGACCCAGTACTTC	CASSIGTSDFETQYF	TRBD2	TRBV19	.	TRBJ2-5
TGTGCCAGCAGCTTGGGGGGCTTGGGTCAGCCCCAGCATTTT	CASSLGGLGQPQHF	.	TRBV5-6	.	TRBJ1-5
TGTGCCAGCAGTGGGACAGGGGGACAGCCCCAGCATTTT	CASSGTGGQPQHF	TRBD1	TRBV6-1	.	TRBJ1-5
TGTGCCAGCAGCTCGACAGGGACGGCCGGCAATGAGCAGTTCTTC	CASSSTGTAGNEQFF	TRBD1	TRBV7-2	.	TRBJ2-1
TGTGCCAGCAGCCAGGACCAGGACAGGGGGGCCGGGGAGCTGTTTTTT	CASSQDQDRGAGELFF	TRBD1	TRBV13	.	TRBJ2-2
TGCGCCAGCAGCTTGGGATACTCTGGGGCCAACGTCCTGACTTTC	CASSLGYSGANVLTF	.	TRBV5-1	.	TRBJ2-6
TGTGCCAGCAGCTTGCCAGGCCGGCAAGAGACCCAGTACTTC	CASSLPGRQETQYF	.	TRBV11-3	few	TRBJ2-5
TGTGCCAGCTCACCACCGAGGGGGACAGGGGGTCGCGGATGGGGTTACAATGAGCAGTTCTTC	CASSPPRGTGGRGWGYNEQFF	TRBD1	TRBV18	.	TRBJ2-1
TGTGCCAGCAGCTTGACTCCGGGGGCGTCACAAGAGACCCAGTACTTC	CASSLTPGASQETQYF	.	TRBV5-6	.	TRBJ2-5
TGTGCCACCACCCGGACAGCGAACCACTACGAGCAGTACTTC	CATTRTANHYEQYF	.	TRBV5-5	.	TRBJ2-7
TGTGCCAGTAGTCAGGGGGCGTCCTACGAGCAGTACTTC	CASSQGASYEQYF	TRBD1	TRBV19	.	TRBJ2-7
TGTGCCAGCTTCGACAGGAACACTGAAGCTTTCTTT	CASFDRNTEAFF	.	TRBV28	.	TRBJ1-1
TGTGCCAGCAGCTTAGGACAGGGGACCTACAATGAGCAGTTCTTC	CASSLGQGTYNEQFF	TRBD1	TRBV7-9	.	TRBJ2-1
TGTGCCAGCGGCAAAGGGACAGGAGTCAGTTATAGCAATCAGCCCCAGCATTTT	CASGKGTGVSYSNQPQHF	TRBD1	TRBV28	.	TRBJ1-5
TGCAGCGTTGAAAACAGCTACGAGCAGTACTTC	CSVENSYEQYF	.	TRBV29-1	.	TRBJ2-7
TGTGCCAGCAGCCAGGGGGAACCGCAGAACACTGAAGCTTTCTTT	CASSQGEPQNTEAFF	TRBD1	TRBV5-4	.	TRBJ1-1
TGTGCCAGCAGGAACAGGGGACGGGCTGAAAAACTGTTTTTT	CASRNRGRAEKLFF	TRBD1	TRBV7-8	.	TRBJ1-4